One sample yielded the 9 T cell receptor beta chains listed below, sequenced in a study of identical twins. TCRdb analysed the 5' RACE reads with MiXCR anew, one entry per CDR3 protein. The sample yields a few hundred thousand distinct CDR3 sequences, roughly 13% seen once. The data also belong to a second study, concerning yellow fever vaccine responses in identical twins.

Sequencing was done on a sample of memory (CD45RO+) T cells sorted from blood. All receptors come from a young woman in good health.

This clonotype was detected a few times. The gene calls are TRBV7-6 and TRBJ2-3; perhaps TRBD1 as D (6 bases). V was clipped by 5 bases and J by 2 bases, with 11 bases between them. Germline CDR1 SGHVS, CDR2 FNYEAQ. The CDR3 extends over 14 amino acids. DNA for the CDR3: TGTGCCAGCAGCCGCACAGGGACCACAGATACGCAGTATTTT. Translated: CASSRTGTTDTQYF.

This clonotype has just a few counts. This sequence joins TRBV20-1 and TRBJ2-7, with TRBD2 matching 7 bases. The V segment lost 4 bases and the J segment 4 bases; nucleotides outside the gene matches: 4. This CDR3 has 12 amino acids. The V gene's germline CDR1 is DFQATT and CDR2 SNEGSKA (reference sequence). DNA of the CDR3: TGCAGTGCTACCTCGGGAGGTTACGAGCAGTACTTC. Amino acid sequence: CSATSGGYEQYF.

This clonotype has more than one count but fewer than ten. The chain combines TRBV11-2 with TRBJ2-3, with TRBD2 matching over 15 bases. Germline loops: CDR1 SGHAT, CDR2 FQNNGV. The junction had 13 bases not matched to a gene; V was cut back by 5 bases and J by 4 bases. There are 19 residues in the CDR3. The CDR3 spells CASSIRTSGGAGSPDTQYF. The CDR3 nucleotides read TGTGCCAGCAGCATTAGGACTAGCGGGGGGGCCGGGTCCCCAGATACGCAGTATTTT.

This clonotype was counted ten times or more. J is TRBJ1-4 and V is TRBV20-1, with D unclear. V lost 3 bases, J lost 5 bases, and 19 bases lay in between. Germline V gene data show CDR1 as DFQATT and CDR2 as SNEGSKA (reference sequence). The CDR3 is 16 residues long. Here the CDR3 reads CSARSPSGLDNEKLFF. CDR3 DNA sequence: TGCAGTGCTAGGAGTCCCTCCGGGTTGGACAATGAAAAACTGTTTTTT.

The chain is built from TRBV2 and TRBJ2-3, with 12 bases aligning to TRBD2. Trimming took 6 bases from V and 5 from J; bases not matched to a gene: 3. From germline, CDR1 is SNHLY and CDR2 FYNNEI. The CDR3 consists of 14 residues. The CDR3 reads CASSGLAGLDTQYF. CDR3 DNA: TGTGCCAGCAGCGGACTAGCGGGGTTAGATACGCAGTATTTT.

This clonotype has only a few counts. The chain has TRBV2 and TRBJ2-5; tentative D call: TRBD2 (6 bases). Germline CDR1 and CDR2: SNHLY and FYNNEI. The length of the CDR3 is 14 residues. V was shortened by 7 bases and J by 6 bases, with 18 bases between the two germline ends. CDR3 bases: TGTGCCAGCACCTTCGGTCAGGGCGGGAAGACCCAGTACTTC. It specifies CASTFGQGGKTQYF.

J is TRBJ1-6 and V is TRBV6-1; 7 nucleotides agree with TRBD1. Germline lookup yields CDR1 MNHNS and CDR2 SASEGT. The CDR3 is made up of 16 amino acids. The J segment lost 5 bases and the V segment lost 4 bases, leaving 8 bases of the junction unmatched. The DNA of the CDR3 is TGTGCCAGCAGTGGCCCTAGGGGACAGAATAATTCACCCCTCCACTTT. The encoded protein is CASSGPRGQNNSPLHF.

This CDR3 is CSARQDGISGNTIYF. The CDR3 bases are TGCAGTGCTAGACAGGACGGAATCTCTGGAAACACCATATATTTT. The V gene is TRBV20-1, the J gene TRBJ1-3; D unresolved. Trimming took off 2 bases at V and 0 bases at J, with 11 bases between the two ends. CDR3 length equals 15 residues. Per germline, CDR1 DFQATT and CDR2 SNEGSKA (reference sequence).

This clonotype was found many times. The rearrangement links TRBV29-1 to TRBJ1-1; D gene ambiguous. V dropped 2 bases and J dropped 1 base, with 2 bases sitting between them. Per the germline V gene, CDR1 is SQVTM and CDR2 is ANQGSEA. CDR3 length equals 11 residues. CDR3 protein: CSVEWNTEAFF. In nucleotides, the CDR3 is TGCAGCGTTGAATGGAACACTGAAGCTTTCTTT.